A selection of T cell receptor beta chains follows, all from one sample in a study of T-cell reconstitution after alpha-beta-depleted transplantation in children. From the PCR reads, TCRdb called clonotypes with MiXCR, one entry per CDR3 protein. The sample carries 500,000 to 650,000 distinct CDR3 sequences, 11% recorded once. The sequences come from PBMCs, mostly from graft donor cells, collected 180 days after TCRalphabeta/CD19-depleted stem cell transplant. These TCRs come from a female patient aged 2-9 years who had a stem cell transplant for aplastic anemia, so the T cells may come from the graft donor. Each CDR3 is given with its conserved first and last residue. The order of the fields is clone size, J gene, D gene, V gene, CDR3 protein, CDR3 DNA. A D gene is named only where the DNA matches it firmly. Clone sizes are given selectively: once, few, many, or a class where the clone is expanded.

abundance: many; j_gene: TRBJ2-1; d_gene: TRBD2; v_gene: TRBV29-1; CDR3aa: CSVEDARPVRERYNEQFF; CDR3nt: TGCAGCGTTGAAGATGCCCGTCCCGTGCGGGAGAGATACAATGAGCAGTTCTTC
abundance: many; j_gene: TRBJ1-1; d_gene: NA; v_gene: TRBV6-5; CDR3aa: CASSYSSQAEGTEAFF; CDR3nt: TGTGCCAGCAGTTACTCTTCTCAGGCTGAGGGCACTGAAGCTTTCTTT
abundance: NA; j_gene: TRBJ1-1; d_gene: NA; v_gene: TRBV19; CDR3aa: CASSIGKNTEAFF; CDR3nt: TGTGCCAGTAGTATAGGAAAGAACACTGAAGCTTTCTTT
abundance: many; j_gene: TRBJ1-1; d_gene: NA; v_gene: TRBV18; CDR3aa: CASSPGANTEAFF; CDR3nt: TGTGCCAGCAGTCCGGGAGCCAACACTGAAGCTTTCTTT
abundance: NA; j_gene: TRBJ2-6; d_gene: TRBD1; v_gene: TRBV25-1; CDR3aa: CASSDTGVGANVLTF; CDR3nt: TGTGCCAGCAGTGACACAGGGGTGGGGGCCAACGTCCTGACTTTC
abundance: NA; j_gene: TRBJ2-3; d_gene: NA; v_gene: TRBV29-1; CDR3aa: CSVSRERPTDTQYF; CDR3nt: TGCAGCGTGTCCAGGGAGCGGCCCACAGATACGCAGTATTTT
abundance: NA; j_gene: TRBJ2-3; d_gene: TRBD2; v_gene: TRBV10-3; CDR3aa: CAISGIAGDEDTQYF; CDR3nt: TGTGCCATCAGTGGTATAGCGGGAGATGAAGATACGCAGTATTTT
abundance: few; j_gene: TRBJ2-2; d_gene: NA; v_gene: TRBV4-3; CDR3aa: CASSQDWVGELFF; CDR3nt: TGCGCCAGCAGCCAAGATTGGGTCGGGGAGCTGTTTTTT
abundance: NA; j_gene: TRBJ2-2; d_gene: TRBD2; v_gene: TRBV24-1; CDR3aa: CATQTSGSGTGELFF; CDR3nt: TGTGCCACCCAGACTAGCGGGAGTGGCACCGGGGAGCTGTTTTTT
abundance: NA; j_gene: TRBJ1-5; d_gene: NA; v_gene: TRBV20-1; CDR3aa: CSATGTPEGGNQPQHF; CDR3nt: TGCAGTGCTACAGGTACCCCGGAAGGAGGCAATCAGCCCCAGCATTTT
abundance: NA; j_gene: TRBJ2-7; d_gene: NA; v_gene: TRBV15; CDR3aa: CATSSSGTSYAQYF; CDR3nt: TGTGCCACCAGCAGCTCCGGGACTTCCTACGCGCAGTACTTC
abundance: NA; j_gene: TRBJ1-4; d_gene: NA; v_gene: TRBV7-9; CDR3aa: CASSLAQEGKLFF; CDR3nt: TGTGCCAGCAGCTTAGCCCAGGAGGGAAAACTGTTTTTT
abundance: NA; j_gene: TRBJ1-5; d_gene: TRBD1; v_gene: TRBV11-1; CDR3aa: CASSSGTGVSATSNQPQHF; CDR3nt: TGTGCCAGCAGTTCCGGGACAGGGGTGTCCGCCACCAGCAATCAGCCCCAGCATTTT
abundance: few; j_gene: TRBJ1-2; d_gene: NA; v_gene: TRBV7-9; CDR3aa: CASSLLMDGYTF; CDR3nt: TGTGCCAGCAGCTTGCTCATGGATGGCTACACCTTC
abundance: NA; j_gene: TRBJ2-3; d_gene: TRBD2; v_gene: TRBV7-3; CDR3aa: CASSLKVTSGTSTDTQYF; CDR3nt: TGTGCCAGCAGCTTAAAGGTGACTAGCGGAACTAGCACAGATACGCAGTATTTT
abundance: few; j_gene: TRBJ2-1; d_gene: TRBD2; v_gene: TRBV3-1; CDR3aa: CASSQEREREGSYNEQFF; CDR3nt: TGTGCCAGCAGCCAAGAGAGGGAGCGGGAGGGATCCTACAATGAGCAGTTCTTC
abundance: NA; j_gene: TRBJ1-2; d_gene: TRBD1; v_gene: TRBV7-3; CDR3aa: CASSPGTVTGYTF; CDR3nt: TGTGCCAGCAGCCCCGGGACAGTGACTGGCTACACCTTC
abundance: NA; j_gene: TRBJ2-3; d_gene: NA; v_gene: TRBV2; CDR3aa: CASSSVAQYF; CDR3nt: TGTGCCAGCAGCTCAGTGGCGCAGTATTTT
abundance: NA; j_gene: TRBJ1-4; d_gene: NA; v_gene: TRBV20-1; CDR3aa: CSARGQTNEKLFF; CDR3nt: TGCAGTGCTAGAGGGCAAACTAATGAAAAACTGTTTTTT
abundance: many; j_gene: TRBJ2-1; d_gene: TRBD2; v_gene: TRBV4-3; CDR3aa: CASSQVGSGRPSSYNEQFF; CDR3nt: TGCGCCAGCAGCCAAGTTGGTAGCGGGAGGCCCAGCTCCTACAATGAGCAGTTCTTC
abundance: NA; j_gene: TRBJ2-2; d_gene: TRBD2; v_gene: TRBV4-3; CDR3aa: CASSQDGVAGSSGELFF; CDR3nt: TGCGCCAGCAGCCAAGATGGAGTAGCGGGAAGTTCCGGGGAGCTGTTTTTT
abundance: few; j_gene: TRBJ1-5; d_gene: NA; v_gene: TRBV5-1; CDR3aa: CASSPVENQPQHF; CDR3nt: TGCGCCAGCAGCCCGGTAGAGAATCAGCCCCAGCATTTT